This T cell receptor beta chain emerged from a study of T-cell reconstitution after alpha-beta-depleted transplantation in children. CDR1 is DFQATT and CDR2 is SNEGSKA in the germline V gene (reference sequence). The CDR3 is 14 amino acids. The V end was cut by 4 bases, the J end by 7 bases, with 14 bases between. The TCRbeta library was prepared with unique molecular identifiers. TCRdb re-called the PCR reads through MiXCR, storing one row per CDR3 protein. The sample contains 150,000 to 200,000 distinct CDR3 sequences, about 6.4% of which appear only once. This clonotype was found many times. The source material was PBMCs from the stem cell graft donor, sampled from the stem cell graft. This clonotype was obtained from a human donor who donated a stem cell graft to a child with Wiskott-Aldrich syndrome. The chain couples TRBV20-1 to TRBJ1-6; a weak D match, TRBD1 (6 bases). The CDR3 is CSATTGTKNSPLHF. The DNA of the CDR3 is TGCAGTGCTACTACCGGGACAAAAAATTCACCCCTCCACTTT.